This TCR beta chain emerged from a study of naive and memory T cell subsets. Findings and limits, study-wide: In CD4 and CD8 cells, diversity dropped from naive through EMRA.

Comments on this clonotype: What it recognizes is unknown.

Trimming took off 6 bases at V and 0 bases at J, with 18 bases between the two ends. Germline V gene data show CDR1 as SQVTM and CDR2 as ANQGSEA. This CDR3 comprises 15 residues. Both TRBC1 and TRBC2 were covered by a beta constant-region primer of two equimolar oligonucleotides. TCRdb passed the UMI-ligation and nested PCR reads through MiXCR, listing each CDR3 protein once. This sample has tens of thousands of distinct CDR3 sequences; about an eighth occur once, and the top ten carry approximately 20%. The clonotype was recovered from a human donor in good health. This chain connects TRBV29-1 to TRBJ2-7; the D gene is possibly TRBD2 (6 bases). The sequencing sample was made of effector memory CD4+ T cells from blood. The subset: effector memory, CD45RA- CD27-. DNA of the CDR3: TGCAGCGTACGACTAGGGCGGGATATCTCCTACGAGCAGTACTTC. Translated: CSVRLGRDISYEQYF.